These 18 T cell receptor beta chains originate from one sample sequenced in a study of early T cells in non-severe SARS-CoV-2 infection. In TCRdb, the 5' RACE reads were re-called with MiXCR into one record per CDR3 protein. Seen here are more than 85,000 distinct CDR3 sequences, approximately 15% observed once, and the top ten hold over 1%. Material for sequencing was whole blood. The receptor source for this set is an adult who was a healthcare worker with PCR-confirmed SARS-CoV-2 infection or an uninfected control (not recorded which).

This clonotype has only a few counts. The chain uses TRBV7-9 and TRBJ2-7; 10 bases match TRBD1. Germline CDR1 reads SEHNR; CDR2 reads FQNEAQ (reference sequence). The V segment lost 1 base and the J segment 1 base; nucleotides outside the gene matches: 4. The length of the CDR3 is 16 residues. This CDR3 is CASSLGQGARSYEQYF. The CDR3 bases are TGTGCCAGCAGCTTAGGACAGGGGGCGAGGTCCTACGAGCAGTACTTC.

The CDR3 sequence is CSVGWTGGEKLFF. The DNA for the CDR3 is TGCAGCGTTGGATGGACAGGAGGGGAAAAACTGTTTTTT. The rearrangement links TRBV29-1 to TRBJ1-4, with 7 bases aligning to TRBD1. CDR1 is SQVTM, CDR2 ANQGSEA, per germline. This CDR3 comprises 13 residues. Trimming at V came to 4 bases and at J to 8 bases, leaving 7 bases not matched to a gene.

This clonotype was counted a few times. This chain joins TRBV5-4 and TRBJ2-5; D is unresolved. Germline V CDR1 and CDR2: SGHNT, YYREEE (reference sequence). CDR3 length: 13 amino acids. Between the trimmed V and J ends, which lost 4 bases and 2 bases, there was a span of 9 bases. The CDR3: CASSVGSQETQYF. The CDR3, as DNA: TGTGCCAGCAGCGTGGGATCTCAAGAGACCCAGTACTTC.

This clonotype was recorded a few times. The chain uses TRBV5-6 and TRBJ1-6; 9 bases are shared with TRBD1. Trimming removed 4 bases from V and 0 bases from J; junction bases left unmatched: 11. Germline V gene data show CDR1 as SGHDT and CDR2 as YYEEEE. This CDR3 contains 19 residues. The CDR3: CASSVGQGSLSSYNSPLHF. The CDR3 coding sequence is TGTGCCAGCAGCGTGGGACAGGGTTCATTGAGCTCCTATAATTCACCCCTCCACTTT.

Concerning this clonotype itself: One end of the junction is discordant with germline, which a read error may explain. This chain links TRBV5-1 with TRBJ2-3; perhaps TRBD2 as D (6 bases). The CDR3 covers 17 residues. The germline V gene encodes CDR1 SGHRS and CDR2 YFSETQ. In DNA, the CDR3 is TGCGCCAGCAGCTTGCCGTCATCGGACTACCGCACAGATACGCAGTTTTTT. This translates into CASSLPSSDYRTDTQFF.

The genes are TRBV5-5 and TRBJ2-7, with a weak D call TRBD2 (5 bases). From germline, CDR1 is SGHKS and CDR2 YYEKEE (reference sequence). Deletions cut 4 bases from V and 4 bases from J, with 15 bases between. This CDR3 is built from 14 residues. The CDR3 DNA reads TGTGCCAGCAGCCCAGGAGCCGCGGGTTACGAGCAGTACTTC. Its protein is CASSPGAAGYEQYF.

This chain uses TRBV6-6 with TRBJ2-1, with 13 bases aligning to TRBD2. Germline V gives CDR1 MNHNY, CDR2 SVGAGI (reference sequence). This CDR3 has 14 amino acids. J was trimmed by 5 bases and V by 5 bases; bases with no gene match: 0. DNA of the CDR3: TGTGCCAGCAGTACTAGCGGGGGGGACAATGAGCAGTTCTTC. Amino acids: CASSTSGGDNEQFF.

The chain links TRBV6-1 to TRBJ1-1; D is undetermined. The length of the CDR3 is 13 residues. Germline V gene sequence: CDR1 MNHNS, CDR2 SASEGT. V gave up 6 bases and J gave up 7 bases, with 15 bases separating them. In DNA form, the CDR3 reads TGTGCCAGCAGGTCGGACCACCGGGATGAAGCTTTCTTT. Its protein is CASRSDHRDEAFF.

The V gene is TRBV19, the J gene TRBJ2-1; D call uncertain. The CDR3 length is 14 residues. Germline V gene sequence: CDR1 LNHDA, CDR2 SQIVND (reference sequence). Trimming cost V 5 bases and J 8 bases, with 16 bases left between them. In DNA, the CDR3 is TGTGCCAGTAGTGGGAAAGGAAGGAGAGATGAGCAGTTCTTC. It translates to CASSGKGRRDEQFF. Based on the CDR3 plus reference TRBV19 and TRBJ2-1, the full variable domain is DGGITQSPKYLFRKEGQNVTLSCEQNLNHDAMYWYRQDPGQGLRLIYYSQIVNDFQKGDIAEGYSVSREKKESFPLTVTSAQKNPTAFYLCASSGKGRRDEQFFGPGTRLTVL.

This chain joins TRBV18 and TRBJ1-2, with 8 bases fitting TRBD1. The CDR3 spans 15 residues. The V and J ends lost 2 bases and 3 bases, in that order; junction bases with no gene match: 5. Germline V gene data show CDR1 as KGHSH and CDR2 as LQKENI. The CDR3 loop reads CASSPVQGAHYGYTF. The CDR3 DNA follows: TGTGCCAGCTCACCAGTCCAGGGGGCGCACTATGGCTACACCTTC.

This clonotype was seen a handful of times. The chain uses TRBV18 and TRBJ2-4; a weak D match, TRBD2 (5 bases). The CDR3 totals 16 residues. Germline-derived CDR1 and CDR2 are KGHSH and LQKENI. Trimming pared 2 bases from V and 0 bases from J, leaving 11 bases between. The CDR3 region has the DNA TGTGCCAGCTCACCAAGGCAGACTATAGCCAAAAACATTCAGTACTTC. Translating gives CASSPRQTIAKNIQYF.

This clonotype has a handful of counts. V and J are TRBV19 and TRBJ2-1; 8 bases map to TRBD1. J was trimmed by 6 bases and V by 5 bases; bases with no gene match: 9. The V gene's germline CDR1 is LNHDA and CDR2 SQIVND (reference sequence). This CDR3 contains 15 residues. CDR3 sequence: CASSWDRFDGNEQFF. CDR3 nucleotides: TGTGCCAGTAGTTGGGACAGGTTCGATGGCAATGAGCAGTTCTTC.

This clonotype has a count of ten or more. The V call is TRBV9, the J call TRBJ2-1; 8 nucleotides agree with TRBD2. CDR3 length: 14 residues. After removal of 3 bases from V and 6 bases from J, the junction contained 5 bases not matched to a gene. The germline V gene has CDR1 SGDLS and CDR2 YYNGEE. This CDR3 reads CASSGTSQINEQFF. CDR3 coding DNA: TGTGCCAGCAGCGGGACTAGCCAAATCAATGAGCAGTTCTTC.

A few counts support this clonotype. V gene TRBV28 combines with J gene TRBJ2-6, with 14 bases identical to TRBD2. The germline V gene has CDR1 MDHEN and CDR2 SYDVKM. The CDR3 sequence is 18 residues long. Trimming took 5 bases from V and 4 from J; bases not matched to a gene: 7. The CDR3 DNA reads TGTGCCAGCAGTCCGGCAGGACTAGCGGGAGGCGGGGCCAACGTCCTGACTTTC. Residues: CASSPAGLAGGGANVLTF.

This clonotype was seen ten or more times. CDR3 DNA sequence: TGCAGTGCTAGAGATCAGCAGCGAACCTTAACCGGGGAGCTGTTTTTT. Translating it yields CSARDQQRTLTGELFF. The rearrangement joins TRBV20-1 to TRBJ2-2, with no clear D. V lost 0 bases and J 5 bases, leaving 16 bases between the germline ends. This CDR3 has 16 amino acids. Germline lookup yields CDR1 DFQATT and CDR2 SNEGSKA (reference sequence).

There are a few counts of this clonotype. The CDR3 nucleotides read TGTGCCAGCAGCTCCCTCCTAGCGAGGATGCTCAATGAGCAGTTCTTC. Translating it yields CASSSLLARMLNEQFF. This rearrangement joins TRBV7-9 to TRBJ2-1, with D tentatively TRBD2 (6 bases). V shed 4 bases and J shed 6 bases, with 19 bases lying between them. This CDR3 is 16 amino acids long. The germline V gene encodes CDR1 SEHNR and CDR2 FQNEAQ (reference sequence).

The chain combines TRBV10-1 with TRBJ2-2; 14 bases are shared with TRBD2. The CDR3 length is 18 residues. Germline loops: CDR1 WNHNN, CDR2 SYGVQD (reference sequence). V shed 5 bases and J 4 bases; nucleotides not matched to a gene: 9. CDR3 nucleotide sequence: TGCGCCAGCAGTAAAGGGACTAGCGGGAGCCCGTTCACCGGGGAGCTGTTTTTT. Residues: CASSKGTSGSPFTGELFF.

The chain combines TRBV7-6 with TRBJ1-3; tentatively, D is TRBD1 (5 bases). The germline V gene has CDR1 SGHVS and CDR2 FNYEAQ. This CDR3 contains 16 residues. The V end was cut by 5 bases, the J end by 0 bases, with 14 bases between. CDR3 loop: CASSTPGQNSGNTIYF. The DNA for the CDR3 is TGTGCCAGCAGCACCCCAGGGCAGAACTCTGGAAACACCATATATTTT.